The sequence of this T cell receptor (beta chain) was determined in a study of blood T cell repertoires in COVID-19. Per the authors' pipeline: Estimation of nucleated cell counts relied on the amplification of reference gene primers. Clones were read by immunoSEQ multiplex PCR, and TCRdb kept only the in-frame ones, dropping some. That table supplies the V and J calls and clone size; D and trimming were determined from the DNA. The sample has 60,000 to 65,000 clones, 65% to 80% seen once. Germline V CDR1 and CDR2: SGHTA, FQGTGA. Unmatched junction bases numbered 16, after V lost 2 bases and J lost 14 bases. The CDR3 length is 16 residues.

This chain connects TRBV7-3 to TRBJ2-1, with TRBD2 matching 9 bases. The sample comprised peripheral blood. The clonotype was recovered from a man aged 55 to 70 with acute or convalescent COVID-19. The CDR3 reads CASSLQGSGSGGNKFF. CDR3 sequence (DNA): TGTGCCAGCAGCTTACAGGGTAGCGGGAGCGGGGGGAATAAGTTCTTC.